The 32 T cell receptor beta chains listed next were all sequenced from one sample in a study of cytomegalovirus exposure and HLA in healthy donors. The PCR had 60 Vbeta and 13 Jbeta primers. Measured with immunoSEQ multiplex PCR; TCRdb has only the in-frame clones, and not every one. Among some 150,000 clones, roughly 77% were seen once, and the ten largest hold 7.7%. The sample consisted of PBMCs. All receptors come from a young man in good health and CMV-seropositive.

The chain carries TRBV7-8 and TRBJ2-7, with 9 bases fitting TRBD1. V lost 5 bases to trimming and J lost 5 bases; unmatched junction nucleotides: 7. Germline assignment: CDR1 SGHVS and CDR2 FQNEAQ. CDR3 length equals 14 residues. The CDR3 DNA follows: TGTGCCAGCAGCCCCCGGGACAGGGATCACGAGCAGTACTTC. It translates to CASSPRDRDHEQYF.

The chain carries TRBV5-1 and TRBJ2-7, with TRBD1 matching 7 bases. This CDR3 has 15 amino acids. Germline CDR1 and CDR2: SGHRS and YFSETQ. Trimming removed 2 bases from V and 1 base from J; junction bases left unmatched: 6. The CDR3 sequence: CASSLGDSSSYEQYF. The CDR3, as DNA: TGCGCCAGCAGCTTAGGGGACAGTTCTTCCTACGAGCAGTACTTC.

DNA of the CDR3: TGTGCCAGTAGTATAGGTGCACAGGGTGTTTATGGCTACACCTTC. Translating it yields CASSIGAQGVYGYTF. This sequence joins TRBV19 and TRBJ1-2; a weak D match, TRBD1 (6 bases). V dropped 1 base and J dropped 5 bases, with 14 bases sitting between them. The germline V gene encodes CDR1 LNHDA and CDR2 SQIVND (reference sequence). CDR3 length: 15 residues.

The chain joins TRBV7-9 to TRBJ2-1; TRBD2 aligns across 13 bases. V dropped 5 bases and J dropped 4; count of bases not matched to a gene: 8. Germline values: CDR1 SEHNR, CDR2 FQNEAQ (reference sequence). The CDR3 runs 17 residues. CDR3 DNA: TGTGCCAGCAGCCCAGGGACTAGCGGGGATCTTTACAATGAGCAGTTCTTC. It is translated as CASSPGTSGDLYNEQFF.

The CDR3 DNA reads as TGTGCTAGTGGGGCAGACAGTCGGTCCTACGAGCAGTACTTC. The encoded protein is CASGADSRSYEQYF. The J gene is TRBJ2-7, the V gene TRBV12-5, with D possibly TRBD1 on 5 matching bases. CDR3 length equals 14 residues. The germline gives CDR1 LGHNT, CDR2 FRNRAP. The germline V and J ends were trimmed by 6 bases and 1 base, with 13 bases remaining between them.

A word on this clone: The germline gene is not matched at one end of the junction; a read error may be the cause. This chain connects TRBV7-3 to TRBJ1-6, with D unclear. Looked up from germline, CDR1 is SGHTA and CDR2 is FQGTGA. The CDR3 runs to 15 residues. This CDR3 is CASSLTEGYDSPLHF. The DNA of the CDR3 is TGTGCCAGCAGCTTAACTGAGGGCTATGATTCACCCCTCCACTTT.

The chain uses TRBV6-4 and TRBJ2-7; 12 nucleotides agree with TRBD1. The length of the CDR3 is 14 residues. Germline CDR1 is MRHNA and CDR2 is SNTAGT. The V and J ends lost 5 bases and 6 bases, in that order; junction bases with no gene match: 5. The CDR3 loop is CASSPGQGASEQYF. In DNA form, the CDR3 reads TGTGCCAGCAGTCCGGGACAGGGGGCTAGCGAGCAGTACTTC.

This chain connects TRBV5-1 to TRBJ2-2, with 11 bases identical to TRBD2. V shed 5 bases, J shed 6 bases, and the junction held 12 bases outside the gene matches. Per the germline V gene, CDR1 is SGHRS and CDR2 is YFSETQ. This CDR3 has 17 residues. CDR3 in DNA: TGCGCCAGCAGGTTAACTAGCGGGGGCCTTTGGTCCGGGGAGCTGTTTTTT. This codes for CASRLTSGGLWSGELFF.

The V gene is TRBV11-3, the J gene TRBJ2-1, with 13 bases fitting TRBD2. Germline V gene lookup returns CDR1 SGHNT and CDR2 YENEEA. V dropped 2 bases and J dropped 8; count of bases not matched to a gene: 3. This CDR3 spans 15 amino acids. The chain's CDR3 is CASSLRTSGGHEQFF. The CDR3 nucleotides are TGTGCCAGCAGCTTAAGGACTAGCGGGGGTCATGAGCAGTTCTTC.

The chain is built from TRBV2 and TRBJ1-6; tentatively, D is TRBD1 (5 bases). The CDR3 is 14 amino acids. CDR1 is SNHLY, CDR2 FYNNEI, per germline. Trimming removed 8 bases at V and 7 bases at J, with 15 bases between. The CDR3 bases are TGTGCCAGCCGCCCCGGGGGGGTAAATTCACCCCTCCACTTT. Translating it yields CASRPGGVNSPLHF.

This clone appeared a few times. The genes are TRBV2 and TRBJ1-5; 11 nucleotides line up with TRBD1. The germline gives CDR1 SNHLY, CDR2 FYNNEI. After removal of 7 bases from V and 6 bases from J, the junction contained 8 bases not matched to a gene. This CDR3 has 15 residues. CDR3 in amino acids: CASNGQGALGQPQHF. The CDR3 region has the DNA TGTGCCAGCAACGGACAGGGGGCCTTGGGTCAGCCCCAGCATTTT.

The chain couples TRBV7-2 to TRBJ2-3, with 8 bases lining up with TRBD2. Germline-derived CDR1 and CDR2 are SGHTA and FQGNSA. The CDR3 extends over 13 amino acids. V was clipped by 5 bases and J by 3 bases; unmatched bases: 1. In nucleotides, the CDR3 is TGTGCCAGCAGCCCTAGCGGGACAGATACGCAGTATTTT. The encoded protein is CASSPSGTDTQYF.

This clone was seen only a few times. The chain has TRBV11-2 and TRBJ1-1, with a tentative D call TRBD1 (6 bases). This CDR3 has 15 residues. Trimming removed 4 bases at V and 4 bases at J, with 16 bases between. The germline V gene encodes CDR1 SGHAT and CDR2 FQNNGV. CDR3 nucleotides: TGTGCCAGCAGCTCCCTGGGGGCGTGGGGCACTGAAGCTTTCTTT. Encoded protein: CASSSLGAWGTEAFF. Full variable domain (rest looked up from reference TRBV11-2 and TRBJ1-1): EAGVAQSPRYKIIEKRQSVAFWCNPISGHATLYWYQQILGQGPKLLIQFQNNGVVDDSQLPKDRFSAERLKGVDSTLKIQPAKLEDSAVYLCASSSLGAWGTEAFFGQGTRLTVV.

In this sample, this clone turned up a few times. The V and J genes are TRBV5-1 and TRBJ2-3; TRBD2 agrees at 12 bases. CDR1 and CDR2 from the germline V gene are SGHRS and YFSETQ. The CDR3 loop spans 15 amino acids. J gave up 3 bases and V 7 bases, and 6 bases lay outside the gene matches. CDR3 region: CASQPTSGRTDTQYF. The DNA for the CDR3 is TGCGCCAGCCAACCGACTAGCGGGAGAACAGATACGCAGTATTTT.

This clone has only one observation. This chain joins TRBV19 and TRBJ2-3; D might be TRBD2 (6 bases). The CDR3 has 17 amino acids. The germline gives CDR1 LNHDA, CDR2 SQIVND (reference sequence). Trimming stripped 0 bases from V and 3 bases from J, with 16 bases between. The CDR3 nucleotides read TGTGCCAGTAGTATAGATCGGGTTAGCGGCGGGACAGATACGCAGTATTTT. This codes for CASSIDRVSGGTDTQYF.

CDR3 coding DNA: TGTGCCAGCAGTTCCCGACTAGGGTCGGAGACCCAGTACTTC. It encodes CASSSRLGSETQYF. This chain joins TRBV27 and TRBJ2-5; D perhaps matches TRBD2 (6 bases). This CDR3 comprises 14 residues. Trimming took off 4 bases at V and 5 bases at J, with 14 bases between the two ends. The V gene's germline CDR1 is MNHEY and CDR2 SMNVEV (reference sequence).

This chain uses TRBV6-5 with TRBJ2-5; 7 bases agree with TRBD2. This CDR3 region has 14 residues. The germline CDR1 and CDR2 sequences are MNHEY and SVGAGI. Trimming removed 6 bases from V and 5 bases from J; junction bases left unmatched: 9. CDR3 residues: CASSRGDARETQYF. DNA for the CDR3: TGTGCCAGCAGCCGGGGGGACGCTAGGGAGACCCAGTACTTC.

This clone appeared a few times. The chain combines TRBV2 with TRBJ2-1; D remains unclear. V lost 3 bases and J lost 10, with 13 bases in between. The germline V gene encodes CDR1 SNHLY and CDR2 FYNNEI. The CDR3 has 13 amino acids. This CDR3 is CASSDWASTEQFF. The CDR3 DNA follows: TGTGCCAGCAGTGATTGGGCATCGACCGAGCAGTTCTTC.

V usage is TRBV5-1 and J usage is TRBJ1-5; D unclear. Trimming took off 3 bases at V and 0 bases at J, with 7 bases between the two ends. Germline lookup yields CDR1 SGHRS and CDR2 YFSETQ. This CDR3 comprises 14 residues. The CDR3, as DNA: TGCGCCAGCAGCTCCCGGGATAGCAATCAGCCCCAGCATTTT. Translated: CASSSRDSNQPQHF.

The table lists this clone with a few counts. The chain is built from TRBV9 and TRBJ1-3; 8 bases are a match to TRBD1. The CDR3 spans 15 residues. The V segment lost 4 bases and the J segment 4 bases; nucleotides outside the gene matches: 7. Per germline, CDR1 SGDLS and CDR2 YYNGEE. The CDR3 protein is CASSPGQGRGNTIYF. The CDR3 nucleotides read TGTGCCAGCAGCCCTGGACAGGGAAGAGGAAACACCATATATTTT.

V is TRBV2 and J is TRBJ1-1; 7 bases fit TRBD1. The J segment lost 0 bases and the V segment lost 5 bases, leaving 3 bases of the junction unmatched. The CDR3 contains 14 residues. Germline V gives CDR1 SNHLY, CDR2 FYNNEI. CDR3 sequence: CASSSGTVNTEAFF. The CDR3 DNA follows: TGTGCCAGCAGTTCCGGGACAGTGAACACTGAAGCTTTCTTT.

This clone occurred once. CDR3 in amino acids: CASSAGQGLSSYEQYF. CDR3 sequence (DNA): TGTGCCAGCTCAGCCGGACAGGGTTTAAGCTCCTACGAGCAGTACTTC. This chain connects TRBV18 to TRBJ2-7, with 8 bases fitting TRBD1. V shed 5 bases and J 0 bases; nucleotides not matched to a gene: 9. The CDR3 is 16 amino acids. CDR1 KGHSH and CDR2 LQKENI come from the germline V gene. Together with reference TRBV18 and TRBJ2-7, the CDR3 gives the full variable domain: NAGVMQNPRHLVRRRGQEARLRCSPMKGHSHVYWYRQLPEEGLKFMVYLQKENIIDESGMPKERFSAEFPKEGPSILRIQQVVRGDSAAYFCASSAGQGLSSYEQYFGPGTRLTVT.

The chain carries TRBV11-1 and TRBJ2-1; 8 nucleotides line up with TRBD1. Unmatched junction bases numbered 3, after V lost 8 bases and J lost 3 bases. The germline gives CDR1 SGHAT, CDR2 FQDESV (reference sequence). This CDR3 contains 13 residues. The CDR3 protein is CASRDRNYNEQFF. The CDR3 coding sequence is TGTGCCAGCCGGGACAGGAACTACAATGAGCAGTTCTTC.

This chain joins TRBV10-2 and TRBJ1-2; 9 bases agree with TRBD1. CDR3 length: 14 residues. V was clipped by 6 bases and J by 5 bases; unmatched bases: 7. Germline V gene lookup returns CDR1 WSHSY and CDR2 SAAADI. In DNA form, the CDR3 reads TGCGCCAGCAGACAGGGGGCGACGACATATGGCTACACCTTC. This sequence encodes CASRQGATTYGYTF.

This clone has just one count. This chain joins TRBV19 and TRBJ2-5; possible D gene TRBD1, 6 bases. Germline V gives CDR1 LNHDA, CDR2 SQIVND (reference sequence). This CDR3 is built from 14 residues. V lost 7 bases and J lost 5, with 17 bases in between. In nucleotides, the CDR3 is TGTGCCAGTAAAACGCGACAGGATGGGGAGACCCAGTACTTC. This encodes CASKTRQDGETQYF.

This chain joins TRBV15 and TRBJ2-3; TRBD1 matches at 9 bases. Germline CDR1 and CDR2: LNHNV and YYDKDF (reference sequence). V dropped 1 base and J dropped 3; count of bases not matched to a gene: 2. The CDR3 spans 15 residues. The CDR3 region is CATSRGGQGTDTQYF. In nucleotides, the CDR3 is TGTGCCACCAGCAGAGGGGGACAGGGAACAGATACGCAGTATTTT.

V and J are TRBV9 and TRBJ2-1; 10 nucleotides line up with TRBD2. Germline V gene data show CDR1 as SGDLS and CDR2 as YYNGEE. The CDR3 runs to 17 residues. V lost 0 bases, J lost 7 bases, and 10 bases stayed unmatched. The CDR3 is CASSVDASGGSVNEQFF. The CDR3 nucleotides are TGTGCCAGCAGCGTAGATGCTAGCGGGGGTAGCGTAAATGAGCAGTTCTTC.

This chain uses TRBV6-5 with TRBJ1-2; a possible D gene is TRBD1 (6 bases). The germline V gene encodes CDR1 MNHEY and CDR2 SVGAGI. Trimming took off 6 bases at V and 2 bases at J, with 16 bases between the two ends. The CDR3 has 15 residues. CDR3 in DNA: TGTGCCAGCAGCCCGAGTCTGAGGGGGAACTATGGCTACACCTTC. Amino acids: CASSPSLRGNYGYTF.

The chain has TRBV5-1 and TRBJ1-1, with D maybe TRBD1 (6 bases). CDR1 and CDR2 (germline): SGHRS, YFSETQ. Trimming shortened V by 6 bases and J by 1 base, and 16 bases separated the two germline ends. CDR3 length equals 15 residues. The chain's CDR3 is CASTLSGTTNTEAFF. For the CDR3, the DNA is TGCGCCAGCACGCTTTCCGGGACAACGAACACTGAAGCTTTCTTT. The full variable domain, rest sourced from reference TRBV5-1 and TRBJ1-1, is KAGVTQTPRYLIKTRGQQVTLSCSPISGHRSVSWYQQTPGQGLQFLFEYFSETQRNKGNFPGRFSGRQFSNSRSEMNVSTLELGDSALYLCASTLSGTTNTEAFFGQGTRLTVV.

This rearrangement joins TRBV27 to TRBJ2-7; D is possibly TRBD1 (7 bases). V dropped 6 bases and J dropped 4 bases, with 13 bases sitting between them. Germline CDR1 MNHEY, CDR2 SMNVEV (reference sequence). The CDR3 contains 13 residues. CDR3 region: CASSQGDWYEQYF. CDR3 DNA: TGTGCCAGCAGCCAGGGGGACTGGTACGAGCAGTACTTC.

The chain combines TRBV5-6 with TRBJ1-1, with 7 bases identical to TRBD1. The CDR3 loop spans 17 amino acids. Germline CDR1 SGHDT, CDR2 YYEEEE. With V trimmed by 0 bases and J by 6 bases, 14 bases remained unmatched. Here the CDR3 DNA reads TGTGCCAGCAGCTTGGCCGGGACAGTCTCGTCTCGCGCTGAAGCTTTCTTT. It codes for CASSLAGTVSSRAEAFF.

This clone appeared a single time. The V gene is TRBV7-9, the J gene TRBJ2-3; maybe TRBD1 (6 bases). Between the trimmed V and J ends, which lost 4 bases and 4 bases, there was a span of 18 bases. Germline loops: CDR1 SEHNR, CDR2 FQNEAQ (reference sequence). This CDR3 region has 16 residues. CDR3 residues: CASSSWGNRAADTQYF. The DNA of the CDR3 is TGTGCCAGCAGCTCTTGGGGTAACAGGGCGGCAGATACGCAGTATTTT.